These 3 T cell receptor beta chains came from one sample sequenced in a study of human T cells and chemical hapten exposure. Time point here: healthy volunteer bleed at 6 weeks. Someone pulled total RNA out of unfractionated whole blood. Using its own MiXCR run on the RACE reads, TCRdb lists one record per CDR3 protein. The table has about 65,000 distinct CDR3 sequences, about 5.7% seen once. Material for sequencing was whole blood. The receptors shown here come from a female donor in good health. Some clones in this sample may be carry-over from other donors' samples.

The chain carries TRBV29-1 and TRBJ2-3, with TRBD1 matching over 7 bases. With 4 bases clipped from V and 3 bases from J, the junction kept 1 base outside the gene matches. Germline V gives CDR1 SQVTM, CDR2 ANQGSEA. The CDR3 sequence is 12 residues long. CDR3 nucleotide sequence: TGCAGCGTTGCCAGGGGGACAGATACGCAGTATTTT. Residues: CSVARGTDTQYF.

The CDR3 bases are TGTGCCAGCAGTCCCCTGGCAGAATCCTACGAGCAGTACTTC. Its translation: CASSPLAESYEQYF. The chain joins TRBV28 to TRBJ2-7; no definite D call. V lost 5 bases, J lost 1 base, and 12 bases lay in between. The CDR3 runs 14 residues. The V gene's germline CDR1 is MDHEN and CDR2 SYDVKM.

This clonotype was observed a handful of times. The chain combines TRBV2 with TRBJ1-5; D gene ambiguous. The CDR3 totals 12 residues. Germline loops: CDR1 SNHLY, CDR2 FYNNEI. Trimming stripped 3 bases from V and 6 bases from J, with 6 bases between. The DNA of the CDR3 is TGTGCCAGCAGTGATGGGGTTCAGCCCCAGCATTTT. Translation gives CASSDGVQPQHF.